This TCR beta chain came from a study of cytomegalovirus exposure and HLA in healthy donors. PCR involved 60 Vbeta and 13 Jbeta primers. The table came from immunoSEQ multiplex PCR; TCRdb's copy has only in-frame clones and leaves some out. The sample has almost 200,000 clones, around 76% seen once. With 4 bases removed from V and 8 bases from J, the gap between germline ends came to 18 bases. This CDR3 has 14 residues. Germline V gene data show CDR1 as SGDLS and CDR2 as YYNGEE. The rearrangement uses TRBV9 and TRBJ1-2, with a possible D match to TRBD1 (5 bases). The receptor comes from a man aged 25 to 40 in good health and CMV-seronegative. Sequenced material: PBMCs. This CDR3 reads CASSSQGPPPGYTF. CDR3 DNA: TGTGCCAGCAGCTCCCAGGGTCCTCCCCCAGGCTACACCTTC.